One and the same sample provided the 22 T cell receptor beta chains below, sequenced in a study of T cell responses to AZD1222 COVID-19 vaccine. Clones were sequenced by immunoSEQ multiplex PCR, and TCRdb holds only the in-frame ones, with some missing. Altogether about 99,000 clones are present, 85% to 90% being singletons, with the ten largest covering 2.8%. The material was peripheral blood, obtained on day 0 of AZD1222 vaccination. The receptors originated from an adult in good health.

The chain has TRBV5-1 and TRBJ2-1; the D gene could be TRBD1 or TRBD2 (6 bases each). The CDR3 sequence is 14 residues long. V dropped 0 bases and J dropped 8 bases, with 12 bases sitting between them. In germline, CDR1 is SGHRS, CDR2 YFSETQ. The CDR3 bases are TGCGCCAGCAGCTTGGAGGGGGGAGTTCATGAGCAGTTCTTC. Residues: CASSLEGGVHEQFF.

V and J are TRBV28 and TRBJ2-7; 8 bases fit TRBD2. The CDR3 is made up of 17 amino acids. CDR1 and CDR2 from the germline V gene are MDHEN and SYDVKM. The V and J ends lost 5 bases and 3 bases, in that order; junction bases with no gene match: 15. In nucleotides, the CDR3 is TGTGCCAGCAGTACTACCTCAACGGGGGGGCGCAACTACGAGCAGTACTTC. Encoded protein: CASSTTSTGGRNYEQYF. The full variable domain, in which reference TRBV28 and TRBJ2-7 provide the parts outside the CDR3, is DVKVTQSSRYLVKRTGEKVFLECVQDMDHENMFWYRQDPGLGLRLIYFSYDVKMKEKGDIPEGYSVSREKKERFSLILESASTNQTSMYLCASSTTSTGGRNYEQYFGPGTRLTVT.

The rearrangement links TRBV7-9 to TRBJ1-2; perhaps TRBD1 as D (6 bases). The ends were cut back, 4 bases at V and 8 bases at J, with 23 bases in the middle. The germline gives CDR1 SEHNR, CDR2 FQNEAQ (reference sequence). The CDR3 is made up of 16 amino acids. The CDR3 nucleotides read TGTGCCAGCAGCTCCTACTGGTCAGGGACAACGTCGGGCTACACCTTC. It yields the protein CASSSYWSGTTSGYTF.

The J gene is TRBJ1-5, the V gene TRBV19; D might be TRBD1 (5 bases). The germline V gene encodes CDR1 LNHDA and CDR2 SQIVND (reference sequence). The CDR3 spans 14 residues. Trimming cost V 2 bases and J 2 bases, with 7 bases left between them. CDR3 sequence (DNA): TGTGCCAGTAGTATAAAAGGGGGCAATCAGCCCCAGCATTTT. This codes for CASSIKGGNQPQHF.

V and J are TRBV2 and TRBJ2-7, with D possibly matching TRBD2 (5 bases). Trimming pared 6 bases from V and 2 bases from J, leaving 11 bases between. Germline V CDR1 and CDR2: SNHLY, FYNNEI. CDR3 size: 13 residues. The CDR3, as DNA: TGTGCCAGCAGCAAAGGGAGCACCTACGAGCAGTACTTC. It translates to CASSKGSTYEQYF.

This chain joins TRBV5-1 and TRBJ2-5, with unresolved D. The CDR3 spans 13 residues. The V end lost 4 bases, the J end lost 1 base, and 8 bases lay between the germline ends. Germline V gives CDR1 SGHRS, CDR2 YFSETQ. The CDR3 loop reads CASSRTFQETQYF. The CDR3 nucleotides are TGCGCCAGCAGCCGCACCTTCCAAGAGACCCAGTACTTC.

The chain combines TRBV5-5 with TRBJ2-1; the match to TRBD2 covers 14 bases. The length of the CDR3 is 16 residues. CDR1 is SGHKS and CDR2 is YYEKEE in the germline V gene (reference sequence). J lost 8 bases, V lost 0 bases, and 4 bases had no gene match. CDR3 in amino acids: CASSLGLAGGPDEQFF. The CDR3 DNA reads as TGTGCCAGCAGCTTGGGACTAGCGGGAGGGCCTGATGAGCAGTTCTTC.

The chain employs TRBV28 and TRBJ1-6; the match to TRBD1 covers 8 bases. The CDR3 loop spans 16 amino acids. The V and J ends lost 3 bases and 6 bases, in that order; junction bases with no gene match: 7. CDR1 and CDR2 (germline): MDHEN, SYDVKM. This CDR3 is CASSLGGDRINSPLHF. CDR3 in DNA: TGTGCCAGCAGTTTGGGAGGGGACAGGATTAATTCACCCCTCCACTTT.

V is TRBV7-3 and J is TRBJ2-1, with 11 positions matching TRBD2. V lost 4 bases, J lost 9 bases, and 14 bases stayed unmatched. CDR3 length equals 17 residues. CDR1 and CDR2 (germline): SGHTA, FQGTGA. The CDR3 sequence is CASSSTPLLAGEFEQFF. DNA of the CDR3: TGTGCCAGCAGCTCAACTCCCTTACTAGCGGGAGAGTTTGAGCAGTTCTTC. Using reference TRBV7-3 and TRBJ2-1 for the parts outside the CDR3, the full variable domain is GAGVSQTPSNKVTEKGKYVELRCDPISGHTALYWYRQSLGQGPEFLIYFQGTGAADDSGLPNDRFFAVRPEGSVSTLKIQRTERGDSAVYLCASSSTPLLAGEFEQFFGPGTRLTVL.

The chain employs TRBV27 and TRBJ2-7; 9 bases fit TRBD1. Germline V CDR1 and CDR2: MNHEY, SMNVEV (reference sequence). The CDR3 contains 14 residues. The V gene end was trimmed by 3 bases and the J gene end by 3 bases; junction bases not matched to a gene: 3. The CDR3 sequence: CASSLRDRDYEQYF. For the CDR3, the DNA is TGTGCCAGCAGTTTGAGGGACAGGGACTACGAGCAGTACTTC.

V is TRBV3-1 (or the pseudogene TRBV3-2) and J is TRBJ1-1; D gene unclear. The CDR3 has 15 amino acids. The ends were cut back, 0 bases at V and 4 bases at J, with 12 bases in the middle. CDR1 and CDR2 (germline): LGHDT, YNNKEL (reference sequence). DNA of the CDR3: TGTGCCAGCAGCCAAGAGGCCGCGGGTATCACTGAAGCTTTCTTT. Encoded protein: CASSQEAAGITEAFF.

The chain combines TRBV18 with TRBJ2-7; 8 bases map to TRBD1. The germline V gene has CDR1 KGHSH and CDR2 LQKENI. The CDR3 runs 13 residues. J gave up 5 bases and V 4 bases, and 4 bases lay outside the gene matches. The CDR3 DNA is TGTGCCAGCTCACGGACAGGGACGGACGAGCAGTACTTC. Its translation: CASSRTGTDEQYF. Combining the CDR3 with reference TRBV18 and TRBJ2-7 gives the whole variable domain NAGVMQNPRHLVRRRGQEARLRCSPMKGHSHVYWYRQLPEEGLKFMVYLQKENIIDESGMPKERFSAEFPKEGPSILRIQQVVRGDSAAYFCASSRTGTDEQYFGPGTRLTVT.

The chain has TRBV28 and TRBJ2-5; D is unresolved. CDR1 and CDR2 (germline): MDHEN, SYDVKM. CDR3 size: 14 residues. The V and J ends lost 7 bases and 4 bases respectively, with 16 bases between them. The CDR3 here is CASNAWRQGETQYF. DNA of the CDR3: TGTGCCAGCAACGCGTGGCGTCAAGGAGAGACCCAGTACTTC.

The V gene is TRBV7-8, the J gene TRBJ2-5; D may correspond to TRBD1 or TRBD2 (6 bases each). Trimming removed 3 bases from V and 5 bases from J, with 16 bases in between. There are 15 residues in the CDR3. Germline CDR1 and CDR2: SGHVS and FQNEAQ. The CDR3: CASSFDERRGETQYF. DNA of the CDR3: TGTGCCAGCAGCTTCGACGAAAGGAGGGGGGAGACCCAGTACTTC.

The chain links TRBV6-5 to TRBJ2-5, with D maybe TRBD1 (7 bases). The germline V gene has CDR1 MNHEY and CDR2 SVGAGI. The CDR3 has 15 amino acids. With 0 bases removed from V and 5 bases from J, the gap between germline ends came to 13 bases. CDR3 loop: CASSYSVAGGETQYF. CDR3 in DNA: TGTGCCAGCAGTTACTCGGTAGCAGGGGGGGAGACCCAGTACTTC.

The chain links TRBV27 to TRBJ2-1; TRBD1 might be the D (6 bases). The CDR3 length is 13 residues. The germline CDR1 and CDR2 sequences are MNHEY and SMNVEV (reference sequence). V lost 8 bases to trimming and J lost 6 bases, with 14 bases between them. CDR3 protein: CASGKTGFNEQFF. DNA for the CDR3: TGTGCCAGCGGCAAGACAGGATTCAATGAGCAGTTCTTC.

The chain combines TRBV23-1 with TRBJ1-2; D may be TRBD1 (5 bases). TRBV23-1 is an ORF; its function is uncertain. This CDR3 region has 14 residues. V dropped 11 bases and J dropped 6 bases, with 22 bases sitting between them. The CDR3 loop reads CAWWIRGAVDGYTF. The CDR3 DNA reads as TGCGCCTGGTGGATAAGGGGCGCCGTGGATGGCTACACCTTC.

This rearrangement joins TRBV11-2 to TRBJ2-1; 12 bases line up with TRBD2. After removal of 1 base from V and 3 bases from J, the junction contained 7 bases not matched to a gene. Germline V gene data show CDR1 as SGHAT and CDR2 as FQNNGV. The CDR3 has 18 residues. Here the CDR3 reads CASSLGTSGASVYNEQFF. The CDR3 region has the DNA TGTGCCAGCAGCTTAGGGACTAGCGGGGCCTCCGTCTACAATGAGCAGTTCTTC.

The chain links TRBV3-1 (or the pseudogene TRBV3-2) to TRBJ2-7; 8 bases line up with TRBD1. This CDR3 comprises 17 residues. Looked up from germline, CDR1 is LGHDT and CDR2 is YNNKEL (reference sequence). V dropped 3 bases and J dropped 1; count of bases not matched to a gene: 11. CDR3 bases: TGTGCCAGCAGCCATCCAAGACAGGGGTCCTTTTCCTACGAGCAGTACTTC. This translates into CASSHPRQGSFSYEQYF.

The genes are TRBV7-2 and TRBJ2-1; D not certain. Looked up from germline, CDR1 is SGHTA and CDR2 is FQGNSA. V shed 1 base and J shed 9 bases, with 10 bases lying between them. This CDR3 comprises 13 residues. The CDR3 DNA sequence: TGTGCCAGCAGCTTAGGTGTTATGGCTGAGCAGTTCTTC. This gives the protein CASSLGVMAEQFF.

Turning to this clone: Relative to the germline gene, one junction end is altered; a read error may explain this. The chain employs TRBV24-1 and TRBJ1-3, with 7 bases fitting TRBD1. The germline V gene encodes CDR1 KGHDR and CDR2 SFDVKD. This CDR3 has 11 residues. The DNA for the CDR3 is TGTGCCACCAGTGATGCAGGACAGGTCCATTTT. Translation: CATSDAGQVHF.

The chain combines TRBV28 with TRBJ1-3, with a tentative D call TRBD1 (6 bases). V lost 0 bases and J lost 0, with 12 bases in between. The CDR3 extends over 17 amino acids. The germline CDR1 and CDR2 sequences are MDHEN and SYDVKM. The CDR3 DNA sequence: TGTGCCAGCAGTTTATGTTCAGGGGCGTTCTCTGGAAACACCATATATTTT. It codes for CASSLCSGAFSGNTIYF.